This is a list of T cell receptor beta chains from one sample in a study of cytomegalovirus exposure and HLA in healthy donors. This table comes from immunoSEQ multiplex PCR, and its TCRdb copy is limited to in-frame clones, with some not included. The profile covers approximately 220,000 clones, with 80% to 90% appearing a single time and 2.5% to 3% taken by the ten largest. Sequences were obtained from PBMCs. These receptors all stem from a man aged 25-45 years in good health and CMV-seronegative. Each CDR3 is given with its conserved first and last residue. Where a row states a size, it is once, few, many or the class of an expanded clone; other rows omit it.

clone_size	j_call	v_call	cdr3_aa
NA	TRBJ2-7	TRBV2	CASKQVLSYEQYF
NA	TRBJ1-5	TRBV28	CASSFAGGVVDQPQHF
once	TRBJ2-2	TRBV7-3	CASSHNGGTNTGELFF
NA	TRBJ2-7	TRBV25-1	CASGRPGQGEQYF
NA	TRBJ1-5	TRBV4-1	CASSQDLGTVANQPQHF
NA	TRBJ2-3	TRBV6-4	CASSDSSTRGLSTDTQYF
NA	TRBJ2-7	TRBV19	CASRSSGSYEQYF
few	TRBJ1-2	TRBV28	CASSDRETVANYGYTF
NA	TRBJ2-2	TRBV6-4	CASRGPGTGADGELFF
NA	TRBJ2-1	TRBV10-3	CAISELWRGAAFDNEQFF
NA	TRBJ2-7	TRBV5-4	CASSFTRGGHRGDEQYF
NA	TRBJ2-7	TRBV7-2	CASSLGLAGTYEQYF
NA	TRBJ2-3	TRBV28	CASSRAGGKDTQYF
NA	TRBJ2-1	TRBV29-1	CSALGLAFYNEQFF